What follows is one TCR beta chain and its context. Its recognized antigen is unknown. Within one base of it there is no much larger clone, and no base qualities were kept. This sample stems from a study of blood T cell repertoires in COVID-19 (dated by TCRdb to 2019 to 2021). For the study in its entirety: Samples from collaborators originated in the United States, Italy and Spain and spanned both the acute and convalescent phases of COVID-19. Subjects who had been exposed to COVID-19, were actively infected with it, or had recovered from it provided the deeply sampled blood TCRbeta repertoires that made up the dataset. The prospective study material was composed of cDNA or gDNA derived from T cells, B-cell-depleted T cells, or PBMCs. Sample metadata almost always included a de-identified subject ID, COVID-19 status, age in years and sex. HLA class I and class II types, where available, came from metadata supplied by the sample provider rather than from assay-based typing. A freely available public database, intended as a resource for researchers studying the immune response to SARS-CoV-2, is where the repertoires were released. Samples were obtained from the ongoing ImmuneRACE study (first 160 participants) and from roughly 1,300 subjects provided by 6 global collaborators.

Paper-wide results and their limitations: The quantity of clinical and demographic metadata differed by source and by participant and was supplied without curation.

CDR1 SGDLS and CDR2 YYNGEE were looked up in the germline V gene. The V end gives up 1 base and the J end 1 base, leaving 5 bases in the junction not matched to a gene. Reading from cysteine to phenylalanine, the CDR3 counts 17 amino acids. The DNA shown is the 51-base CDR3, in frame from base 1. The collaborating institutions used their own protocols to collect whole blood in K2EDTA tubes. For TCRbeta analysis, collaborator samples were shipped as frozen whole blood, as isolated PBMCs, or as DNA extracted from either sample type. TCRbeta CDR3 regions were amplified from genomic DNA using the immunoSEQ Assay, a bias-controlled multiplex PCR. Turning to the authors' computational methods: The number of nucleated cells in each sample was estimated by amplification of reference gene primers within the assay. Sequence reads were collapsed and filtered to measure the absolute abundance of every unique TCRbeta CDR3 rearrangement. Productive Simpson clonality was computed per sample as the square root of Simpson's diversity index over productive rearrangements. In its TCRdb copy, this immuneACCESS table keeps in-frame sequences only and misses some clones. Where compared with another copy, unresolved V genes explain less than half of these, and the others have no known cause. V, J and clone size were drawn from that table, and D and trimming were deduced from the DNA. The sample yields 310,000 or so clones; 80% to 90% were counted once. The ten largest make up 1% of the sample.

The sequenced sample was peripheral blood. This chain is built from TRBV9 and TRBJ2-1, with TRBD2 identical over 10 junction bases. The receptor's source is a man aged 50-59 years with active or convalescent COVID-19. In nucleotide form, the sequence is TGTGCCAGCAGCGTACAACTAGCGGGACCGTCCTACAATGAGCAGTTCTTC. It translates as CASSVQLAGPSYNEQFF.